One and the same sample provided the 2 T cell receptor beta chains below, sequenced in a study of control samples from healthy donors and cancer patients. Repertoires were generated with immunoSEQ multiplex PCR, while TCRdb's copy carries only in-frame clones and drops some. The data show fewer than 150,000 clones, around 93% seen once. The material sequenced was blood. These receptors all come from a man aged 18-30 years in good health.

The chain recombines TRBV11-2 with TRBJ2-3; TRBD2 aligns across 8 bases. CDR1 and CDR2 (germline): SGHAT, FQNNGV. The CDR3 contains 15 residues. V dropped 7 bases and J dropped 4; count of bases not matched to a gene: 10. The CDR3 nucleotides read TGTGCCAGCACCCCCCGACTAGCGAAAGCAGATACGCAGTATTTT. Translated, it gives CASTPRLAKADTQYF.

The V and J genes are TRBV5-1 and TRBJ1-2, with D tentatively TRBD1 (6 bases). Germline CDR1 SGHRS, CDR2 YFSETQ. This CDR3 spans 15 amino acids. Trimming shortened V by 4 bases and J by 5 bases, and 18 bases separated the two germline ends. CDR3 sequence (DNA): TGCGCCAGCAGCATCCGGGACATCGGGGATTATGGCTACACCTTC. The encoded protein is CASSIRDIGDYGYTF.